Shown below are 22 T cell receptor beta chains from a single sample sequenced in a study of cytomegalovirus exposure and HLA in healthy donors. Both 60 Vbeta primers and 13 Jbeta primers went into the PCR. Measured with immunoSEQ multiplex PCR; TCRdb has only the in-frame clones, and not every one. The sample carries more than 90,000 clones, approximately 69% recorded once. Sequencing was carried out using PBMCs. The receptors derive from a boy aged 5-17 years in good health and CMV-seropositive.

A few counts support this clone. The chain couples TRBV4-3 to TRBJ2-2; possibly TRBD2 for D (7 bases). This CDR3 is 19 amino acids long. Per the germline V gene, CDR1 is LGHNA and CDR2 is YSLEER. V lost 1 base and J 3 bases, leaving 21 bases between the germline ends. In DNA, the CDR3 is TGCGCCAGCAGCCAAGTAGAATTTCGGGGGGCTCTGGACACCGGGGAGCTGTTTTTT. Residues: CASSQVEFRGALDTGELFF.

The CDR3 DNA follows: TGTGCCAGCAGCTCGGGACAGGGGGCACGGGAGACCCAGTACTTC. The encoded protein is CASSSGQGARETQYF. The chain combines TRBV5-6 with TRBJ2-5; 12 bases fit TRBD1. Germline V gene sequence: CDR1 SGHDT, CDR2 YYEEEE. This CDR3 region has 15 residues. The trim removed 3 bases at V and 5 bases at J, leaving 5 bases unmatched.

This clone was counted once. The J gene is TRBJ2-7, the V gene TRBV6-6; 10 positions match TRBD1. V lost 6 bases, J lost 2 bases, and 4 bases stayed unmatched. There are 14 residues in the CDR3. CDR1 and CDR2 from the germline V gene are MNHNY and SVGAGI (reference sequence). CDR3 sequence: CASSQGTGAYEQYF. CDR3 nucleotides: TGTGCCAGCAGCCAAGGGACAGGGGCCTACGAGCAGTACTTC.

This clone has a handful of counts. The rearrangement uses TRBV13 and TRBJ1-2, with D maybe TRBD1 (6 bases). The CDR3 sequence is 14 residues long. The germline V gene encodes CDR1 PRHDT and CDR2 FYEKMQ (reference sequence). Deletions cut 8 bases from V and 4 bases from J, with 17 bases between. The CDR3 bases are TGTGCCAGCTCCCCGCCCGGGACAAGCTATGGCTACACCTTC. Translated: CASSPPGTSYGYTF.

The gene calls are TRBV5-8 and TRBJ2-1; 7 bases align to TRBD1. This CDR3 is built from 15 residues. CDR1 is SGHTS, CDR2 YDEGEE, per germline. Unmatched junction bases numbered 2, after V lost 0 bases and J lost 2 bases. For the CDR3, the DNA is TGTGCCAGCAGCTTGGACAGGGGCGCCTACAATGAGCAGTTCTTC. It yields the protein CASSLDRGAYNEQFF.

The J gene is TRBJ2-7, the V gene TRBV4-1; possible D gene TRBD1, 5 bases. Germline lookup yields CDR1 MGHRA and CDR2 YSYEKL. The CDR3 has 14 residues. Trimming cost V 1 base and J 1 base, with 8 bases left between them. CDR3 DNA: TGCGCCAGCAGCCAAGTGACAGATTCCTACGAGCAGTACTTC. Residues: CASSQVTDSYEQYF.

The J gene is TRBJ2-7, the V gene TRBV28, with 13 bases lining up with TRBD2. The CDR3 loop spans 18 amino acids. Germline-derived CDR1 and CDR2 are MDHEN and SYDVKM. Trimming took 2 bases from V and 2 from J; bases not matched to a gene: 9. The CDR3, as DNA: TGTGCCAGCAGTTTACTTCCGGGACTAGCGGGATCTACCTACGAGCAGTACTTC. As protein: CASSLLPGLAGSTYEQYF.

The V and J genes are TRBV23-1 and TRBJ2-7; 7 bases fit TRBD1. TRBV23-1 is given ORF status, its function remaining uncertain. Trimming took 4 bases from V and 0 from J; bases not matched to a gene: 9. This CDR3 spans 16 amino acids. CDR3 coding DNA: TGCGCCAGCAGTCCTTTCATTAGGGACAGCTCCTACGAGCAGTACTTC. As protein: CASSPFIRDSSYEQYF.

The chain has TRBV25-1 and TRBJ1-3; unclear D gene. The CDR3 contains 13 residues. V was clipped by 3 bases and J by 8 bases, with 11 bases between them. Germline V gives CDR1 MGHDK, CDR2 SYGVNS. The CDR3 sequence is CASSDTVRDTIYF. The CDR3 region has the DNA TGTGCCAGCAGTGACACGGTCCGGGACACCATATATTTT.

The sample holds one count of this clone. This sequence joins TRBV7-2 and TRBJ1-4; no definite D call. This CDR3 has 13 residues. The V gene lost 2 bases and the J gene lost 8 bases, with 9 bases spanning the gap. Germline CDR1 SGHTA, CDR2 FQGNSA. The CDR3 spells CASSLSSSEKLFF. The CDR3 DNA follows: TGTGCCAGCAGCTTATCTTCGTCGGAAAAACTGTTTTTT.

The chain combines TRBV6-5 with TRBJ1-5; the D is unclear. This CDR3 is built from 14 residues. V was clipped by 6 bases and J by 3 bases, with 12 bases between them. Germline assignment: CDR1 MNHEY and CDR2 SVGAGI. The CDR3: CASRLNINNQPQHF. CDR3 in DNA: TGTGCCAGCAGACTTAATATTAACAATCAGCCCCAGCATTTT.

CDR3 sequence reads: CASSYPRDREYGYTF. CDR3 bases: TGTGCCAGCAGTTATCCCCGGGACAGGGAGTATGGCTACACCTTC. The V call is TRBV6-9, the J call TRBJ1-2, with 9 bases aligning to TRBD1. Per germline, CDR1 MNHGY and CDR2 SVAAGI. The CDR3 is made up of 15 amino acids. Germline trimming cut 2 bases from V and 5 bases from J; bases unmatched to any gene: 6.

The chain's CDR3 is CSAKSGETQYF. For the CDR3, the DNA is TGCAGTGCTAAATCGGGGGAGACCCAGTACTTC. The chain carries TRBV20-1 and TRBJ2-5; D might be TRBD2 (5 bases). This CDR3 comprises 11 residues. The germline V gene encodes CDR1 DFQATT and CDR2 SNEGSKA (reference sequence). The V and J ends lost 4 bases and 5 bases respectively, with 8 bases between them.

About this clone itself: The junction and the germline gene differ at one end; a read error may be behind it. The V call is TRBV30, the J call TRBJ1-5; no reliable D call. The CDR3 sequence is 13 residues long. The germline V gene encodes CDR1 GTSNPN and CDR2 SVGIG (reference sequence). CDR3 DNA sequence: TGTGCCTGGAGTGACATTAGCAATCAGCCCCAGAATTTT. Its translation is CAWSDISNQPQNF.

The V and J genes are TRBV7-9 and TRBJ1-1, with D tentatively TRBD1 (5 bases). Trimming stripped 5 bases from V and 5 bases from J, with 12 bases between. This CDR3 spans 13 amino acids. Germline-derived CDR1 and CDR2 are SEHNR and FQNEAQ (reference sequence). CDR3 nucleotides: TGTGCCAGCAGCGGGCAGGGCGGAACTGAAGCTTTCTTT. Translating it yields CASSGQGGTEAFF.

This chain joins TRBV6-6 and TRBJ1-2, with 8 bases that match TRBD1. V shed 6 bases and J 4 bases; nucleotides not matched to a gene: 4. The CDR3 sequence is 13 residues long. Per the germline V gene, CDR1 is MNHNY and CDR2 is SVGAGI (reference sequence). CDR3 bases: TGTGCCAGCAGCAGGGGGACAGGCTATGGCTACACCTTC. Translation gives CASSRGTGYGYTF.

The genes are TRBV30 and TRBJ2-3; 8 positions match TRBD2. V trimming: 5 bases; J trimming: 2 bases; junction bases outside the gene matches: 3. The CDR3 runs to 13 residues. CDR1 and CDR2 (germline): GTSNPN, SVGIG (reference sequence). The DNA of the CDR3 is TGTGCCTGGTCGGGGGGGCACACAGATACGCAGTATTTT. This encodes CAWSGGHTDTQYF.

This sequence joins TRBV5-5 and TRBJ2-2; possible D gene TRBD1, 7 bases. V was clipped by 7 bases and J by 3 bases, with 19 bases between them. The CDR3 contains 16 residues. Germline CDR1 is SGHKS and CDR2 is YYEKEE (reference sequence). CDR3 coding DNA: TGTGCCAGCTCTCAGTTACAGGGGACTCACACCGGGGAGCTGTTTTTT. Its protein is CASSQLQGTHTGELFF.

This clone has a handful of counts. V is TRBV2 and J is TRBJ2-1; 10 nucleotides agree with TRBD2. The CDR3 spans 15 residues. CDR1 and CDR2 from the germline V gene are SNHLY and FYNNEI. V was pared by 6 bases and J by 3 bases, with 5 bases of the junction left unmatched. The CDR3 is CASRAGTSVYNEQFF. As DNA, the CDR3 is TGTGCCAGCAGAGCCGGGACTAGCGTCTACAATGAGCAGTTCTTC.

This chain joins TRBV5-4 and TRBJ2-7; tentative D call: TRBD1 (6 bases). Trimming removed 4 bases at V and 0 bases at J, with 11 bases between. Germline values: CDR1 SGHNT, CDR2 YYREEE (reference sequence). The CDR3 spans 14 residues. The CDR3 sequence is CASSRTVSSYEQYF. CDR3 nucleotide sequence: TGTGCCAGCAGCAGGACAGTTAGCTCCTACGAGCAGTACTTC.

The table lists this clone with a few counts. The chain has TRBV7-6 and TRBJ2-5; 9 bases map to TRBD1. There are 14 residues in the CDR3. Germline V lookup: CDR1 SGHVS, CDR2 FNYEAQ. V gave up 2 bases and J gave up 7 bases; unmatched junction bases: 5. The CDR3 loop reads CASSLTGGLGTQYF. Written as DNA, the CDR3 is TGTGCCAGCAGCTTAACAGGGGGCTTGGGGACCCAGTACTTC.

This clone was observed a single time. The chain recombines TRBV5-1 with TRBJ2-7; TRBD1 aligns across 9 bases. The CDR3 is 15 amino acids. CDR1 SGHRS and CDR2 YFSETQ come from the germline V gene. The V and J ends lost 0 bases and 11 bases, in that order; junction bases with no gene match: 12. The CDR3 region has the DNA TGCGCCAGCAGCTTGGCCCCGGGACAGGGTAATGTTAAGTACTTC. Amino acids: CASSLAPGQGNVKYF.